The clone carrying this T cell receptor (beta chain) was seen ten or more times. This sample was taken from a study of T-cell memory formation after mild COVID-19. TCRdb re-analysed the 5' RACE reads in MiXCR, keeping a single row per CDR3 protein. The sample consists of around 120,000 distinct CDR3 sequences, about 17% of them appearing once. The CDR3 covers 16 residues. Unmatched junction bases numbered 7, after V lost 2 bases and J lost 2 bases. The V gene's germline CDR1 is SEHNR and CDR2 FQNEAQ (reference sequence). The gene calls are TRBV7-9 and TRBJ2-5; 8 bases align to TRBD2. Sequencing was done on a sample of PBMCs or a T cell subset sorted from them (not recorded which). This TCR was sampled from an adult woman who had mild COVID-19 (a few samples of this study predate the infection). Cell type and time point are not known. The CDR3 spells CASSLPSGGIQETQYF. The CDR3 coding sequence is TGTGCCAGCAGCTTACCATCGGGAGGGATACAAGAGACCCAGTACTTC.